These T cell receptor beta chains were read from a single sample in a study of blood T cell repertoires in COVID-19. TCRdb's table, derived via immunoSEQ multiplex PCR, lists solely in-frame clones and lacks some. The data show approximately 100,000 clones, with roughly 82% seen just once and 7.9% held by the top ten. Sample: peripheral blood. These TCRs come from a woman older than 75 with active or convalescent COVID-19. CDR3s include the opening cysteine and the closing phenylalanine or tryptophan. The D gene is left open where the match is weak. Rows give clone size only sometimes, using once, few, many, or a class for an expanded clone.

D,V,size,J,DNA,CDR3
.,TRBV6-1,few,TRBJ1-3,TGTGCCAGCAGTGAACCGAGAGTCTACTCTGGAAACACCATATATTTT,CASSEPRVYSGNTIYF
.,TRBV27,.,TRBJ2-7,TGTGCCAGCAGTTCCGGACAGGGGGGACTAGCGGATTCCTTCTACGAGCAGTACTTC,CASSSGQGGLADSFYEQYF
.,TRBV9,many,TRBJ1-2,TGTGCCAGCAGCCCTCATCAAAACGACAGGACAAACCCCTATGGCTACACCTTC,CASSPHQNDRTNPYGYTF
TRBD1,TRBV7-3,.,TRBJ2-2,TGTGCCAGCAGCATCGACAGGGGAGGAGGAACCGGGGAGCTGTTTTTT,CASSIDRGGGTGELFF
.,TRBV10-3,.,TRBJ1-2,TGTGCCATCAGTGATGGAGGGCTTAACTATGGCTACACCTTC,CAISDGGLNYGYTF
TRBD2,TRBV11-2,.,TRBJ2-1,TGTGCCAGCAGAACGGGCGGGAGGAGGGATAGCTCCTACAATGAGCAGTTCTTC,CASRTGGRRDSSYNEQFF
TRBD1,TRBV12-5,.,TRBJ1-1,TGTGCTAGTGGTTCAGCGACAGGGAAGCCTGAAGCTTTCTTT,CASGSATGKPEAFF
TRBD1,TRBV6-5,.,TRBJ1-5,TGTGCCAGCAGCCCGGACAGGGGAACGCATCAGCCCCAGCATTTT,CASSPDRGTHQPQHF
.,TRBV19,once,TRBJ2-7,TGTGCCAGTAGTATCACGAGGCGGGACTACGAGCAGTACTTC,CASSITRRDYEQYF
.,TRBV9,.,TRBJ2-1,TGTGCCAGCAGCGTAGCAGCGACTTGGACTACAAGGGATGAGCAGTTCTTC,CASSVAATWTTRDEQFF
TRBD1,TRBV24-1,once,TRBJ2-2,TGTGCCACCAGTGACCCGGGACAGGGTTACACCGGGGAGCTGTTTTTT,CATSDPGQGYTGELFF
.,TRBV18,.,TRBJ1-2,TGTGCCAGCTCACCACGGCAGGGCGAAGGCTACACCTTC,CASSPRQGEGYTF
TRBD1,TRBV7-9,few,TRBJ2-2,TGTGCCAGCAGCTTCCGGGACAGCGCGAACACCGGGGAGCTGTTTTTT,CASSFRDSANTGELFF
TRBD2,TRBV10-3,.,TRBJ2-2,TGTGCCATCAGTGAGTCGGCGGGAGGCGGCACCGGGGAGCTGTTTTTT,CAISESAGGGTGELFF
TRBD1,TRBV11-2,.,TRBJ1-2,TGTGCCAGCAGATCGACCGACAGGGGCGCCTATGGCTACACCTTC,CASRSTDRGAYGYTF
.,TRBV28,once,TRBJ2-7,TGTGCCAGCAGTTTTCAGGTGTGGCCTTACGAGCAGTACTTC,CASSFQVWPYEQYF
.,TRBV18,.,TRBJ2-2,TGTGCCAGCTCACCAAACCCAGGGGCGAACACCGGGGAGCTGTTTTTT,CASSPNPGANTGELFF
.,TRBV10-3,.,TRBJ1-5,TGTGCCATCAGTGCTTCAGGGATCAGTCAGCCCCAGCATTTT,CAISASGISQPQHF
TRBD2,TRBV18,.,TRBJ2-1,TGTGCCAGCTCACCGCCCATCGCGGGAGGCTCCTACAATGAGCAGTTCTTC,CASSPPIAGGSYNEQFF
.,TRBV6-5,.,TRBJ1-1,TGTGCCAGCAGTTACGGAGGGGTGAACACTGAAGCTTTCTTT,CASSYGGVNTEAFF
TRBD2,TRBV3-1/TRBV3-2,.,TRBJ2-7,TGTGCCAGCAGCCAAGGTCTTGGCGGGAGTCTCTACGAGCAGTACTTC,CASSQGLGGSLYEQYF
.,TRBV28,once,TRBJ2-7,TGTGCCAGCCTTTCTAGCGTTACCTACGAGCAGTACTTC,CASLSSVTYEQYF
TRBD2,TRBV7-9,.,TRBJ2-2,TGTGCCAGCAGACGTGGGACTAGCGGTGGCACCGGGGAGCTGTTTTTT,CASRRGTSGGTGELFF
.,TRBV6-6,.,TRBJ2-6,TGTGCCAGCAGTTACCAGGGGCCAGGGGCCAACGTCCTGACTTTC,CASSYQGPGANVLTF
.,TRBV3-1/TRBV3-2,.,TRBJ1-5,TGTGCCAGCAGCGAAACGGGACAAGTTAATCAGCCCCAGCATTTT,CASSETGQVNQPQHF
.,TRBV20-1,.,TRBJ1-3,TGCAGTGCTAGTCCGGGGGGGCCAGGAAACACCATATATTTT,CSASPGGPGNTIYF
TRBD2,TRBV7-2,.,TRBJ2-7,TGTGCCAGCAGCTTAAGGGGACTAGCGGGGAAACAAAGCTCCTACGAGCAGTACTTC,CASSLRGLAGKQSSYEQYF
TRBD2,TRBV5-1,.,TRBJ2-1,TGCGCCAGCAGACACGGACTAGCGGGAGGGTACTACAATGAGCAGTTCTTC,CASRHGLAGGYYNEQFF
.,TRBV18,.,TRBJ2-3,TGTGCCAGCTCACCGGGCAGGGGCCACACAGATACGCAGTATTTT,CASSPGRGHTDTQYF
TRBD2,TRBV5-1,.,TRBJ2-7,TGCGCCAGCAAAAGTGGTAGCGGGAGCTCCGAGCAGTACTTC,CASKSGSGSSEQYF
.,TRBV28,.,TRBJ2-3,TGTGCCAGCATCACTAGAGCCTGGGGGCGGGGCACAGATACGCAGTATTTT,CASITRAWGRGTDTQYF
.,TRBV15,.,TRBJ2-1,TGTGCCACCAGCAGACCCAGGGTAGGGGTATTCAATGAGCAGTTCTTC,CATSRPRVGVFNEQFF
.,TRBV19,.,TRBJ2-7,TGTGCCAGTAGTATTCGAGATTCCTACGAGCAGTACTTC,CASSIRDSYEQYF
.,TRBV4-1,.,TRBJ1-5,TGCGCCAGCAGCCACGAAGGACAGAGATATCAGCCCCAGCATTTT,CASSHEGQRYQPQHF
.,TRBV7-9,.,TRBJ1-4,TGTGCCAGCAGCTTAGTGCGGGGGGTTAATGAAAAACTGTTTTTT,CASSLVRGVNEKLFF
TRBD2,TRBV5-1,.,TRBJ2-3,TGCGCCAGCAGCTTGCCTAGCGGGAGAGGGGATACGCAGTATTTT,CASSLPSGRGDTQYF
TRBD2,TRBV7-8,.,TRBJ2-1,TGTGCCAGCAGAGCGGGGACTAGTAATGAGCAGTTCTTC,CASRAGTSNEQFF
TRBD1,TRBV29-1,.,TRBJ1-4,TGCAGCGTGGCGGGACAGGGGGATTGGGAAAAACTGTTTTTT,CSVAGQGDWEKLFF
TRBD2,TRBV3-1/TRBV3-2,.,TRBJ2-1,TGTGCCAGCAGTCCCGCGGGGGGAGGGCCTCACAATGAGCAGTTCTTC,CASSPAGGGPHNEQFF
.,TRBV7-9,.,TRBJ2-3,TGTGCCAGCAGCTTAGCGCTAAACGGAGTCCCCACAGATACGCAGTATTTT,CASSLALNGVPTDTQYF
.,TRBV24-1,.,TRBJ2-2,TGTGCCACCAGTGATTGGGGGGGCGCGTCGAACACCGGGGAGCTGTTTTTT,CATSDWGGASNTGELFF
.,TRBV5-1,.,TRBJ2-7,TGCGCCAGCAGCTGGATTACCGGGAGCGTTTACGAGCAGTACTTC,CASSWITGSVYEQYF
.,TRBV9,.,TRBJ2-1,TGTGCCAGCAGCGTAGGCGGAGGGAGGTCGACCTACAATGAGCAGTTCTTC,CASSVGGGRSTYNEQFF
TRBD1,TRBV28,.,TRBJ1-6,TGTGCCAGCAGCCCACTGACAGGGACTTATAATTCACCCCTCCACTTT,CASSPLTGTYNSPLHF
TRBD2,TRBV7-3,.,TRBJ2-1,TGTGCCAGCAGCTTACCCGGACTAGCGGGAGTGACTGAGCAGTTCTTC,CASSLPGLAGVTEQFF
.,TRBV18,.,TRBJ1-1,TGTGCCAGCTCTCGCGGAGAAATGAACACTGAAGCTTTCTTT,CASSRGEMNTEAFF
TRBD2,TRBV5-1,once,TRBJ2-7,TGCGCCAGCAGCTTGACAGCGGGACTGGGTGAGCAGTACTTC,CASSLTAGLGEQYF
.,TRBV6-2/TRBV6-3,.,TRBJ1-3,TGTGCCAGCAGTTACCCCCGAAGACAAACCTCTGGAAACACCATATATTTT,CASSYPRRQTSGNTIYF
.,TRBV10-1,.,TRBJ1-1,TGCGCCAGCAGTGGTGGACAAATGAACACTGAAGCTTTCTTT,CASSGGQMNTEAFF
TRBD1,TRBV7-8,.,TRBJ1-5,TGTGCCAGCAGCTTAGGCACAGGGGTCCAGCCCCAGCATTTT,CASSLGTGVQPQHF